The 19 T cell receptor beta chains reported below all come from one sample, sequenced in a study of beta chain features in type 1 diabetes. Overall study results and limits: In all four CD4+ subsets, TCRB CDR3 length was significantly, moderately reduced in type 1 diabetes.

The whole isolated RNA underwent reverse transcription, so sequencing captured expressed TCRB transcripts. Profiling relied on immunoSEQ multiplex PCR, and the TCRdb table lists in-frame clones only, not all of them. The table lists hundreds of thousands of clones, around 15% of them singletons. These receptors' targets are unknown. Sequences were obtained from naive CD4+ T cells from blood. These receptors originate from a man in his late teens or twenties with type 1 diabetes.

This chain uses TRBV5-6 with TRBJ2-1; 13 bases are shared with TRBD2. This CDR3 is 15 amino acids long. CDR1 and CDR2 (germline): SGHDT, YYEEEE. The J segment lost 5 bases and the V segment lost 4 bases, leaving 3 bases of the junction unmatched. The CDR3 region is CASSPGLAGDNEQFF. The CDR3 DNA reads as TGTGCCAGCAGCCCAGGACTAGCGGGGGACAATGAGCAGTTCTTC.

Concerning this clone: This sample includes further DNA sequences coding for the same CDR3. The CDR3 DNA is TGTGCCAGCAGCTTAGGACAAGGCTACAATGAGCAGTTCTTC. It codes for CASSLGQGYNEQFF. The V gene is TRBV7-9, the J gene TRBJ2-1; D ambiguous. The CDR3 is made up of 14 amino acids. Germline CDR1 SEHNR, CDR2 FQNEAQ (reference sequence). Trimming stripped 1 base from V and 3 bases from J, with 7 bases between.

The CDR3 loop is CASSQEGAKRNQPQHF. For the CDR3, the DNA is TGCGCCAGCAGCCAAGAAGGCGCTAAGCGCAATCAGCCCCAGCATTTT. The chain joins TRBV4-1 to TRBJ1-5; D gene ambiguous. V lost 0 bases and J 2 bases, leaving 11 bases between the germline ends. Germline lookup yields CDR1 MGHRA and CDR2 YSYEKL. The CDR3 is made up of 16 amino acids.

The chain is built from TRBV5-1 and TRBJ2-1; D unresolved. CDR3 length equals 14 residues. Germline assignment: CDR1 SGHRS and CDR2 YFSETQ. V lost 0 bases and J 10 bases, leaving 14 bases between the germline ends. The CDR3 spells CASSLASATPEQFF. The CDR3 DNA reads TGCGCCAGCAGCTTGGCTTCAGCTACCCCGGAGCAGTTCTTC.

This clone was picked up a small number of times. This chain links TRBV30 with TRBJ2-2; D ambiguous. CDR1 GTSNPN and CDR2 SVGIG come from the germline V gene (reference sequence). V was cut by 0 bases and J by 5 bases, with 7 bases left in between. The CDR3 spans 13 residues. CDR3 residues: CAWSVRLTGELFF. CDR3 bases: TGTGCCTGGAGTGTCCGCCTGACCGGGGAGCTGTTTTTT. The entire variable domain, with the rest obtained from reference TRBV30 and TRBJ2-2, is as follows: SQTIHQWPATLVQPVGSPLSLECTVEGTSNPNLYWYRQAAGRGLQLLFYSVGIGQISSEVPQNLSASRPQDRQFILSSKKLLLSDSGFYLCAWSVRLTGELFFGEGSRLTVL.

As for this clone: Other DNA sequences of this sample code for an identical CDR3. This sequence joins TRBV5-1 and TRBJ2-7, with D maybe TRBD2 (5 bases). The CDR3 runs to 14 residues. Trimming left V 4 bases short and J 0 bases short, with 11 bases between. Germline V gene data show CDR1 as SGHRS and CDR2 as YFSETQ. CDR3 coding DNA: TGCGCCAGCAGCCTCGAAGGGAGCTCCTACGAGCAGTACTTC. The encoded protein is CASSLEGSSYEQYF.

The V gene is TRBV4-1, the J gene TRBJ2-3; 8 positions agree with TRBD2. The CDR3 covers 16 residues. V gave up 0 bases and J gave up 6 bases; unmatched junction bases: 8. Looked up from germline, CDR1 is MGHRA and CDR2 is YSYEKL. CDR3 nucleotides: TGCGCCAGCAGCCAAGAGCCCTCGGGAGGGGGGGATACGCAGTATTTT. Residues: CASSQEPSGGGDTQYF.

The gene calls are TRBV7-2 and TRBJ2-6; D unresolved. The CDR3 runs 16 residues. V was clipped by 5 bases and J by 0 bases, with 11 bases between them. Germline CDR1 and CDR2: SGHTA and FQGNSA. The CDR3 DNA is TGTGCCAGCAGCGCCTACATGCGCTCTGGGGCCAACGTCCTGACTTTC. Its translation: CASSAYMRSGANVLTF.

The chain combines TRBV7-9 with TRBJ1-1, with TRBD1 matching over 7 bases. This CDR3 comprises 15 residues. In germline, CDR1 is SEHNR, CDR2 FQNEAQ (reference sequence). V lost 0 bases to trimming and J lost 0 bases; unmatched junction nucleotides: 1. This CDR3 is CASSLAGGMNTEAFF. CDR3 in DNA: TGTGCCAGCAGCTTAGCAGGGGGCATGAACACTGAAGCTTTCTTT.

This chain connects TRBV10-3 to TRBJ2-1; D is perhaps TRBD1 or TRBD2 (5 bases each). The CDR3 has 12 amino acids. Between the trimmed V and J ends, which lost 5 bases and 6 bases, there was a span of 8 bases. Germline values: CDR1 ENHRY, CDR2 SYGVKD. The CDR3 nucleotides are TGTGCCATCAGTTCAGGGAGCAATGAGCAGTTCTTC. It is translated as CAISSGSNEQFF.

V gene TRBV29-1 combines with J gene TRBJ2-1, with a tentative D call TRBD2 (6 bases). Germline CDR1 is SQVTM and CDR2 is ANQGSEA. The V end was cut by 5 bases, the J end by 5 bases, with 19 bases between. This CDR3 is 15 amino acids long. Here the CDR3 reads CSVTRGTRAHNEQFF. CDR3 nucleotides: TGCAGCGTTACCCGGGGGACCAGGGCCCACAATGAGCAGTTCTTC.

The sample holds a few counts of this clone. The rearrangement uses TRBV2 and TRBJ1-1; 7 bases map to TRBD1. The V segment lost 6 bases and the J segment 6 bases; nucleotides outside the gene matches: 13. The CDR3 extends over 15 amino acids. The germline gives CDR1 SNHLY, CDR2 FYNNEI. This chain's CDR3 is CASRGTGDSTPEAFF. As DNA, the CDR3 is TGTGCCAGCAGAGGGACCGGGGACAGTACCCCTGAAGCTTTCTTT.

This clone is a singleton in its sample. The J gene is TRBJ1-1, the V gene TRBV19; no reliable D call. V was clipped by 6 bases and J by 0 bases, with 8 bases between them. The CDR3 is 13 residues long. Germline V gene lookup returns CDR1 LNHDA and CDR2 SQIVND (reference sequence). CDR3: CASSRNLNTEAFF. CDR3 sequence (DNA): TGTGCCAGTAGCCGGAATCTGAACACTGAAGCTTTCTTT.

This clone was recorded a few times. The chain links TRBV9 to TRBJ1-1, with D unresolved. Germline CDR1 is SGDLS and CDR2 is YYNGEE. The V end lost 0 bases, the J end lost 11 bases, and 20 bases lay between the germline ends. The CDR3 has 15 amino acids. The CDR3 sequence is CASSVAERMAAGAFF. In DNA, the CDR3 is TGTGCCAGCAGCGTAGCCGAAAGGATGGCGGCCGGTGCTTTCTTT.

This clone was detected a few times. The chain joins TRBV5-1 to TRBJ2-7, with 9 positions matching TRBD2. V gave up 0 bases and J gave up 12 bases; unmatched junction bases: 13. The CDR3 loop spans 15 amino acids. From germline, CDR1 is SGHRS and CDR2 YFSETQ. The CDR3 sequence: CASSLEASGMSLLYF. For the CDR3, the DNA is TGCGCCAGCAGCTTGGAGGCTAGCGGGATGAGTTTACTGTACTTC.

The chain carries TRBV29-1 and TRBJ2-7; D unclear. Germline CDR1 SQVTM, CDR2 ANQGSEA. The CDR3 covers 13 residues. Deletions cut 4 bases from V and 3 bases from J, with 13 bases between. The chain's CDR3 is CSVGQAPFYEQYF. CDR3 coding DNA: TGCAGCGTTGGCCAAGCCCCATTCTACGAGCAGTACTTC.

This clone was seen more than once but under ten times. The chain employs TRBV11-1 and TRBJ1-1; 7 nucleotides agree with TRBD1. Trimming took 6 bases from V and 4 from J; bases not matched to a gene: 8. In germline, CDR1 is SGHAT, CDR2 FQDESV (reference sequence). This CDR3 contains 14 residues. Here the CDR3 DNA reads TGTGCCAGCAGTCCCGACAGGGCGGGCACTGAAGCTTTCTTT. Encoded protein: CASSPDRAGTEAFF.

About this clone itself: The sample contains more than one DNA sequence encoding this CDR3. This rearrangement joins TRBV30 to TRBJ1-5; no reliable D call. V was clipped by 0 bases and J by 3 bases, with 9 bases between them. Germline-derived CDR1 and CDR2 are GTSNPN and SVGIG (reference sequence). The CDR3 consists of 14 residues. This CDR3 reads CAWSVGQVNQPQHF. The CDR3 DNA follows: TGTGCCTGGAGTGTAGGGCAGGTCAATCAGCCCCAGCATTTT. The complete variable domain, with remaining parts taken from reference TRBV30 and TRBJ1-5, reads SQTIHQWPATLVQPVGSPLSLECTVEGTSNPNLYWYRQAAGRGLQLLFYSVGIGQISSEVPQNLSASRPQDRQFILSSKKLLLSDSGFYLCAWSVGQVNQPQHFGDGTRLSIL.

V is TRBV29-1 and J is TRBJ1-5; 8 bases are a match to TRBD1. The CDR3 runs to 13 residues. CDR1 and CDR2 from the germline V gene are SQVTM and ANQGSEA. J was trimmed by 3 bases and V by 6 bases; bases with no gene match: 4. DNA of the CDR3: TGCAGCGTCCGACAGGGGTTCAATCAGCCCCAGCATTTT. This gives the protein CSVRQGFNQPQHF.